The 27 T cell receptor beta chains listed next were all sequenced from one sample in a study of T cells after yellow fever vaccination. MiXCR, run by TCRdb on the 5' RACE reads, gives a single entry per CDR3 protein. The sample holds approximately 600,000 distinct CDR3 sequences, approximately 13% seen once. The sequenced sample was PBMCs, obtained on the day of the yellow fever booster vaccination. These receptors all stem from a man younger than 40 who received the YFV17D yellow fever vaccine.

V usage is TRBV2 and J usage is TRBJ2-2; TRBD2 matches at 12 bases. Germline CDR1 and CDR2: SNHLY and FYNNEI. CDR3 length: 15 residues. With 10 bases clipped from V and 7 bases from J, the junction kept 10 bases outside the gene matches. The CDR3 sequence: CATDASGREIGELFF. Written as DNA, the CDR3 is TGTGCCACAGATGCTAGCGGGAGGGAGATCGGGGAGCTGTTTTTT.

The chain is built from TRBV10-3 and TRBJ2-5; D gene ambiguous. Trimming removed 2 bases at V and 5 bases at J, with 6 bases between. The CDR3 is 12 amino acids. Germline V gene lookup returns CDR1 ENHRY and CDR2 SYGVKD. The DNA for the CDR3 is TGTGCCATCAGTGAGAATGGGGAGACCCAGTACTTC. It yields the protein CAISENGETQYF.

This clonotype was observed a handful of times. The genes are TRBV6-2 or TRBV6-3 and TRBJ1-5; 7 bases map to TRBD1. Germline-derived CDR1 and CDR2 are MNHEY and SVGEGT. J lost 1 base, V lost 6 bases, and 6 bases had no gene match. The CDR3 extends over 15 amino acids. CDR3 region: CASSRRGASNQPQHF. CDR3 nucleotide sequence: TGTGCCAGCAGCCGCAGGGGGGCGAGCAATCAGCCCCAGCATTTT.

This clonotype was counted only a few times. J is TRBJ2-7 and V is TRBV11-1; D possibly uses TRBD1 or TRBD2 (5 bases each). Germline V CDR1 and CDR2: SGHAT, FQDESV (reference sequence). This CDR3 is 18 amino acids long. Trimming cost V 5 bases and J 2 bases, with 25 bases left between them. CDR3 in amino acids: CASSHLPAQGGWTYEQYF. Here the CDR3 DNA reads TGTGCCAGCAGCCACCTTCCCGCTCAGGGCGGGTGGACCTACGAGCAGTACTTC.

In this sample, this clonotype turned up a few times. The chain employs TRBV20-1 and TRBJ2-3, with D perhaps given as TRBD1 or TRBD2 (5 bases each). The CDR3 has 17 amino acids. Per the germline V gene, CDR1 is DFQATT and CDR2 is SNEGSKA (reference sequence). V lost 0 bases to trimming and J lost 8 bases, with 24 bases between them. The CDR3: CSARDPGQATSLGTQYF. CDR3 DNA sequence: TGCAGTGCTAGAGATCCGGGGCAGGCCACCTCACTTGGTACGCAGTATTTT.

This clonotype was observed a few times. J is TRBJ2-7 and V is TRBV15; 10 positions agree with TRBD2. This CDR3 comprises 16 residues. V dropped 1 base and J dropped 2; count of bases not matched to a gene: 5. Germline loops: CDR1 LNHNV, CDR2 YYDKDF (reference sequence). The CDR3: CATSRGGLAEPYEQYF. The CDR3 nucleotides read TGTGCCACCAGCAGAGGAGGACTAGCGGAACCCTACGAGCAGTACTTC.

This chain connects TRBV20-1 to TRBJ1-3; D is perhaps TRBD1 (5 bases). The CDR3 has 14 amino acids. V was pared by 4 bases and J by 0 bases, with 10 bases between. The germline V gene has CDR1 DFQATT and CDR2 SNEGSKA (reference sequence). The CDR3 DNA follows: TGCAGTGCTAACGGGGGAGCCTCTGGAAACACCATATATTTT. Translation: CSANGGASGNTIYF.

Ten or more counts support this clonotype. The chain couples TRBV5-1 to TRBJ2-3; D gene unclear. Per germline, CDR1 SGHRS and CDR2 YFSETQ. V lost 3 bases to trimming and J lost 6 bases, with 11 bases between them. The CDR3 contains 13 residues. The CDR3 nucleotides read TGCGCCAGCAGCTCTAGGCCCGGGGATACGCAGTATTTT. It codes for CASSSRPGDTQYF.

V and J are TRBV6-5 and TRBJ2-3, with D hard to call. The CDR3 consists of 13 residues. V was shortened by 2 bases and J by 2 bases, with 5 bases between the two germline ends. Germline-derived CDR1 and CDR2 are MNHEY and SVGAGI. CDR3 in amino acids: CASSYVYTDTQYF. CDR3 coding DNA: TGTGCCAGCAGTTACGTGTACACAGATACGCAGTATTTT.

This clonotype was seen a handful of times. The rearrangement links TRBV4-2 to TRBJ1-1, with D maybe TRBD1 (6 bases). The V end was cut by 6 bases, the J end by 4 bases, with 12 bases between. This CDR3 contains 13 residues. Germline values: CDR1 LGHNA, CDR2 YNFKEQ. CDR3 sequence: CASSKEGGTEAFF. CDR3 DNA: TGTGCCAGCAGTAAGGAGGGGGGCACTGAAGCTTTCTTT.

The J gene is TRBJ2-5, the V gene TRBV4-1; 10 bases align to TRBD2. Germline CDR1 is MGHRA and CDR2 is YSYEKL. J gave up 2 bases and V 0 bases, and 9 bases lay outside the gene matches. This CDR3 has 18 amino acids. CDR3 in DNA: TGCGCCAGCAGCCAAGATCATAGCGGGAGGCCTACTCAAGAGACCCAGTACTTC. It yields the protein CASSQDHSGRPTQETQYF.

This clonotype was picked up a small number of times. As DNA, the CDR3 is TGTGCCAGCAGTTACCCCTTACTGGAAACGGGGGGCGGTGAAGCTTTCTTT. Its translation is CASSYPLLETGGGEAFF. The chain employs TRBV6-2 or TRBV6-3 and TRBJ1-1; tentative D call: TRBD1 (6 bases). There are 17 residues in the CDR3. CDR1 and CDR2 from the germline V gene are MNHEY and SVGEGT. The V gene lost 2 bases and the J gene lost 7 bases, with 23 bases spanning the gap.

The rearrangement joins TRBV18 to TRBJ1-2, with D tentatively TRBD1 (5 bases). Trimming removed 3 bases from V and 8 bases from J, with 16 bases in between. This CDR3 contains 14 residues. Germline V gene lookup returns CDR1 KGHSH and CDR2 LQKENI. The CDR3 bases are TGTGCCAGCTCACCCCCGGTTCAGGGCGGAGGCTACACCTTC. It yields the protein CASSPPVQGGGYTF. Full variable domain (remainder filled in from reference TRBV18 and TRBJ1-2): NAGVMQNPRHLVRRRGQEARLRCSPMKGHSHVYWYRQLPEEGLKFMVYLQKENIIDESGMPKERFSAEFPKEGPSILRIQQVVRGDSAAYFCASSPPVQGGGYTFGSGTRLTVV.

This clonotype was detected only a few times. The J gene is TRBJ1-4, the V gene TRBV28; TRBD1 might be the D (6 bases). This CDR3 is 17 amino acids long. Trimming cost V 6 bases and J 0 bases, with 17 bases left between them. Germline CDR1 is MDHEN and CDR2 is SYDVKM. The CDR3 nucleotides read TGTGCCAGCAGCGTTTTGATGGGGGGGCCAACTAATGAAAAACTGTTTTTT. Translated, it gives CASSVLMGGPTNEKLFF.

This clonotype was found a few times. The V gene is TRBV6-5, the J gene TRBJ1-5; no clear D gene. Germline CDR1 reads MNHEY; CDR2 reads SVGAGI. Trimming pared 2 bases from V and 3 bases from J, leaving 5 bases between. The CDR3 loop spans 13 amino acids. The CDR3 region has the DNA TGTGCCAGCAGTTACGTCCCCAATCAGCCCCAGCATTTT. Amino acids: CASSYVPNQPQHF.

This clonotype was picked up many times. The genes are TRBV12-3 or TRBV12-4 and TRBJ2-5; possibly TRBD2 for D (6 bases). Deletions cut 4 bases from V and 3 bases from J, with 9 bases between. This CDR3 contains 13 residues. The CDR3 bases are TGTGCCAGCAGTTCGGGACTGGAAGAGACCCAGTACTTC. This sequence encodes CASSSGLEETQYF.

This clonotype was seen a few times. V gene TRBV5-6 combines with J gene TRBJ2-7, with a tentative D call TRBD1 (6 bases). The germline CDR1 and CDR2 sequences are SGHDT and YYEEEE. Trimming shortened V by 3 bases and J by 3 bases, and 19 bases separated the two germline ends. The CDR3 is made up of 16 amino acids. The CDR3 sequence is CASSYLSGEQLYEQYF. CDR3 DNA: TGTGCCAGCAGCTACCTATCAGGGGAACAACTCTACGAGCAGTACTTC. Full variable domain (rest looked up from reference TRBV5-6 and TRBJ2-7): DAGVTQSPTHLIKTRGQQVTLRCSPKSGHDTVSWYQQALGQGPQFIFQYYEEEERQRGNFPDRFSGHQFPNYSSELNVNALLLGDSALYLCASSYLSGEQLYEQYFGPGTRLTVT.

The chain has TRBV9 and TRBJ2-6; D perhaps matches TRBD1 (5 bases). From germline, CDR1 is SGDLS and CDR2 YYNGEE. V lost 7 bases, J lost 5 bases, and 10 bases lay in between. There are 13 residues in the CDR3. In DNA, the CDR3 is TGTGCCAGCGCAGGGATGAGGGCCAACGTCCTGACTTTC. It translates to CASAGMRANVLTF. Full variable domain (remainder filled in from reference TRBV9 and TRBJ2-6): DSGVTQTPKHLITATGQRVTLRCSPRSGDLSVYWYQQSLDQGLQFLIQYYNGEERAKGNILERFSAQQFPDLHSELNLSSLELGDSALYFCASAGMRANVLTFGAGSRLTVL.

V and J are TRBV20-1 and TRBJ1-5; 8 positions match TRBD1. Germline CDR1 reads DFQATT; CDR2 reads SNEGSKA (reference sequence). There are 15 residues in the CDR3. V was pared by 4 bases and J by 6 bases, with 11 bases of the junction left unmatched. CDR3 coding DNA: TGCAGTGCTATTACAGGACAGGGTACAACTCAGCCCCAGCATTTT. As protein: CSAITGQGTTQPQHF.

This clonotype was counted at least ten times. V and J are TRBV7-8 and TRBJ1-2; no clear D gene. V lost 3 bases to trimming and J lost 2 bases, with 7 bases between them. This CDR3 spans 13 amino acids. From germline, CDR1 is SGHVS and CDR2 FQNEAQ. CDR3 protein: CASSFSPNYGYTF. The CDR3 DNA sequence: TGTGCCAGCAGCTTTTCACCCAACTATGGCTACACCTTC. Complete variable domain (other parts from reference TRBV7-8 and TRBJ1-2): GAGVSQSPRYKVAKRGQDVALRCDPISGHVSLFWYQQALGQGPEFLTYFQNEAQLDKSGLPSDRFFAERPEGSVSTLKIQRTQQEDSAVYLCASSFSPNYGYTFGSGTRLTVV.

This clonotype has only a few counts. The chain joins TRBV21-1 to TRBJ2-3; no DNA check was done on the table's D call, TRBD1. TRBV21-1 is marked as a pseudogene. The CDR3 sequence is 15 residues long. The CDR3 DNA sequence: TGTGCCAGCAGCAAAGAGAACGGGGGGGCAGATACGCAGTATTTT. Residues: CASSKENGGADTQYF.

This clonotype was seen at least ten times. The V call is TRBV12-3 or TRBV12-4, the J call TRBJ1-1, with D possibly being TRBD1 (5 bases). The CDR3 has 13 amino acids. Between the trimmed V and J ends, which lost 10 bases and 6 bases, there was a span of 18 bases. The CDR3 coding sequence is TGTGCCACCTCAGGGAGACAGTTCGCTGAAGCTTTCTTT. This encodes CATSGRQFAEAFF.

This sequence joins TRBV7-9 and TRBJ1-3, with 7 bases fitting TRBD1. Trimming took 5 bases from V and 4 from J; bases not matched to a gene: 11. CDR1 SEHNR and CDR2 FQNEAQ come from the germline V gene (reference sequence). The CDR3 is made up of 16 amino acids. The CDR3 DNA reads as TGTGCCAGCAGCGACGGGACAGCGAGAACGGGAAACACCATATATTTT. Its protein product is CASSDGTARTGNTIYF.

This sequence joins TRBV27 and TRBJ2-1, with 9 bases lining up with TRBD2. Trimming at V came to 3 bases and at J to 12 bases, leaving 15 bases not matched to a gene. This CDR3 has 16 residues. Germline CDR1 and CDR2: MNHEY and SMNVEV (reference sequence). CDR3 in amino acids: CASSFRGVLAGWGQFF. The CDR3 DNA follows: TGTGCCAGCAGTTTTCGGGGTGTGCTAGCGGGGTGGGGGCAGTTCTTC.

This clonotype was counted at least ten times. The rearrangement uses TRBV15 and TRBJ2-7, with D maybe TRBD2 (6 bases). Trimming pared 3 bases from V and 4 bases from J, leaving 22 bases between. The CDR3 loop spans 17 amino acids. In germline, CDR1 is LNHNV, CDR2 YYDKDF (reference sequence). The CDR3 region is CATSSLWDFGSRYEQYF. The DNA of the CDR3 is TGTGCCACCAGCAGCCTATGGGACTTTGGATCGAGGTACGAGCAGTACTTC.

This clonotype was found a few times. This chain connects TRBV6-2 or TRBV6-3 to TRBJ2-1; 7 bases line up with TRBD1. The J segment lost 2 bases and the V segment lost 6 bases, leaving 7 bases of the junction unmatched. Per germline, CDR1 MNHEY and CDR2 SVGEGT. CDR3 length: 15 residues. In DNA form, the CDR3 reads TGTGCCAGCAGCTCCGGGACAGTACCCTACAATGAGCAGTTCTTC. This sequence encodes CASSSGTVPYNEQFF.

This sequence joins TRBV4-3 and TRBJ2-1; D uncertain. The CDR3 sequence is 14 residues long. V lost 2 bases, J lost 6 bases, and 11 bases lay in between. Germline-derived CDR1 and CDR2 are LGHNA and YSLEER. Here the CDR3 reads CASSQFMKGNEQFF. The CDR3 DNA reads TGCGCCAGCAGCCAATTTATGAAGGGCAATGAGCAGTTCTTC.